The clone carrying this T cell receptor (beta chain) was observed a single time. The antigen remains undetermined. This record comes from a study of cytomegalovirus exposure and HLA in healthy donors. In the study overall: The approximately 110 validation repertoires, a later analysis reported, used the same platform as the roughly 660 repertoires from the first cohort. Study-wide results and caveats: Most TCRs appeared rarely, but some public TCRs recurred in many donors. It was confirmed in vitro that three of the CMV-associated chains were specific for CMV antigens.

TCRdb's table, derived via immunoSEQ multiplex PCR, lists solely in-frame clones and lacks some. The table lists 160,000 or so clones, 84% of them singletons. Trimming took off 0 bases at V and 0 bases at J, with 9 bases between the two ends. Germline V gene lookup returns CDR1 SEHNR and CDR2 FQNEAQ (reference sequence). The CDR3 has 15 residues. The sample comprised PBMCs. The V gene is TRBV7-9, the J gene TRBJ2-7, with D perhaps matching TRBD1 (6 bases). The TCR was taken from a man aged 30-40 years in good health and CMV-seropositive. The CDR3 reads CASSLARGSSYEQYF. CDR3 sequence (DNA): TGTGCCAGCAGCTTAGCAAGGGGGAGCTCCTACGAGCAGTACTTC.